These T cell receptor beta chains were read from a single sample in a study of T cells expressing NK-cell markers. Reprocessing the 5' RACE reads, TCRdb reports a single entry for every CDR3 protein and omits DNA. Its table records about 460,000 distinct CDR3 sequences. Material: blood T cells: a sorted CD56 or NKG2C T cell subset, CD4+ or CD8+ T cells, or bulk PBMC T cells (not recorded which). Source of these receptors: a woman in her 50s in good health. Each CDR3 is given with its conserved first and last residue.

>TRBV12-3/TRBV12-4|TRBJ1-5
CASSPGGRLQPQHF
>TRBV11-2|TRBJ1-4
CASSLIKGGLFF
>TRBV7-6|TRBJ1-1
CASSQGLKNTEAFF
>TRBV5-1|TRBJ1-1
CASSVGQGLLNTEAFF
>TRBV7-3|TRBJ2-1
CASSSTGTLNEQFF
>TRBV5-1|TRBJ2-1
CASSLGLAGSYNEQFF
>TRBV28|TRBJ2-7
CASNRRLVLSSYEQYF
>TRBV29-1|TRBJ2-2
CSVGAGATGGELFF
>TRBV10-3|TRBJ2-1
CAIIIGLAGAIYNEQFF
>TRBV20-1|TRBJ2-1
CSARQAGDSEFF
>TRBV10-3|TRBJ2-1
CAITPGLRNEQFF
>TRBV6-6|TRBJ2-7
CASSIRREGYEQYF
>TRBV5-1|TRBJ2-6
CASSLVGMGQGSSGANVLTF
>TRBV7-9|TRBJ2-3
CASSDVVTQYF
>TRBV5-1|TRBJ2-7
CASSLGSHEQYF
>TRBV11-3|TRBJ2-1
CASTPAGSHEQFF
>TRBV3-1|TRBJ1-6
CASSHWTRDNSPLHF
>TRBV9|TRBJ1-6
CASSAPQAGGSPLHF
>TRBV7-2|TRBJ2-3
CASSPSRGRIGTDTQYF
>TRBV5-6|TRBJ1-4
CASSAHARFEKLFF
>TRBV11-3|TRBJ2-1
CASSSGGLAGENGQFF
>TRBV28|TRBJ2-1
CASSYSGSEQFF
>TRBV6-5|TRBJ2-5
CASSYSWDSQETQYF
>TRBV24-1|TRBJ2-3
CATSDASADTQYF
>TRBV5-1|TRBJ2-2
CASSFGGRTGELFF
>TRBV6-2/TRBV6-3|TRBJ2-7
CASQDGAREQYF
>TRBV6-5|TRBJ2-7
CASSTGGLAGNEQYF
>TRBV10-1|TRBJ2-7
CASSETLAGDRQYF
>TRBV10-1|TRBJ2-1
CASSSGNYNEQFF
>TRBV20-1|TRBJ1-2
CSAREGVIGYTF
>TRBV7-9|TRBJ1-2
CASSSPGYDGYTF
>TRBV6-5|TRBJ1-3
CASTRTAYNSGNTIYF
>TRBV3-1|TRBJ2-5
CASSHLGAVQETQYF
>TRBV6-5|TRBJ1-1
CASRTVGSLSTEAFF
>TRBV25-1|TRBJ2-2
CASTAARTSGRTRTGELFF
>TRBV7-2|TRBJ2-5
CASSLMGPETQYF
>TRBV29-1|TRBJ1-1
CSVAGTGGTEAFF
>TRBV7-9|TRBJ2-1
CASSLEGGVGEQFF
>TRBV7-9|TRBJ2-3
CASSPRGAGDTQYF
>TRBV4-1|TRBJ1-5
CASSQGGRGSVGQPQHF
>TRBV7-9|TRBJ2-7
CASSPSGGVEQYF
>TRBV20-1|TRBJ2-3
CSARGAPGGGLSTDTQYF
>TRBV5-1|TRBJ1-1
CASSLEVAAPLNTEAFF